Listed here are 20 T cell receptor beta chains from one sample, sequenced in a study of blood T cell repertoires in COVID-19 (dated by TCRdb to the early 2020s). Libraries were made using the immunoSEQ multiplex PCR assay. Imported from immuneACCESS, the table was reduced by TCRdb to in-frame sequences with V and J called. These copies leave out some clones; in studies compared against another copy, an unresolved V gene accounts for under half, and the cause of the remainder is not known. In all, the sample holds roughly 110,000 clones, and about 79% of those were seen once. More than 5% of the sample is taken by the ten largest. Sequences were obtained from peripheral blood. These receptors originate from a man at least 80 years old with COVID-19, enrolled during active disease.

This clone occurred a few times. CDR3 in amino acids: CASSGGPGQAYEQYF. CDR3 nucleotides: TGCGCCAGCAGCGGCGGTCCGGGACAGGCCTACGAGCAGTACTTC. This chain joins TRBV5-1 and TRBJ2-7; 8 bases map to TRBD1. Trimming at V came to 4 bases and at J to 2 bases, leaving 8 bases not matched to a gene. The CDR3 contains 15 residues. In germline, CDR1 is SGHRS, CDR2 YFSETQ.

J is TRBJ2-3 and V is TRBV4-1; 11 nucleotides agree with TRBD2. V lost 1 base, J lost 1 base, and 10 bases stayed unmatched. Germline CDR1 is MGHRA and CDR2 is YSYEKL. The CDR3 is 19 amino acids. The CDR3 protein is CASSQVGLAGGLGTDTQYF. CDR3 sequence (DNA): TGCGCCAGCAGCCAAGTTGGCCTAGCGGGAGGTTTGGGCACAGATACGCAGTATTTT.

This chain uses TRBV19 with TRBJ2-7; 7 bases map to TRBD1. The CDR3 is made up of 14 amino acids. From germline, CDR1 is LNHDA and CDR2 SQIVND (reference sequence). V lost 4 bases, J lost 6 bases, and 9 bases stayed unmatched. CDR3 sequence: CASSNTGTAGEQYF. For the CDR3, the DNA is TGTGCCAGTAGTAATACCGGGACAGCCGGCGAGCAGTACTTC.

This clone was seen only a few times. The chain combines TRBV7-2 with TRBJ2-7; 7 nucleotides agree with TRBD1. The trim removed 5 bases at V and 7 bases at J, leaving 14 bases unmatched. This CDR3 has 15 residues. CDR1 and CDR2 (germline): SGHTA, FQGNSA. This CDR3 is CASSARVQGFGEQYF. Here the CDR3 DNA reads TGTGCCAGCAGCGCGAGGGTACAGGGGTTTGGGGAGCAGTACTTC.

The gene calls are TRBV5-1 and TRBJ2-7; D gene unclear. Per germline, CDR1 SGHRS and CDR2 YFSETQ. The CDR3 extends over 13 amino acids. V was trimmed by 2 bases and J by 0 bases, leaving 6 bases between them. DNA of the CDR3: TGCGCCAGCAGCTTCCTAGGCTCCTACGAGCAGTACTTC. Residues: CASSFLGSYEQYF. The entire variable domain, with the rest obtained from reference TRBV5-1 and TRBJ2-7, is as follows: KAGVTQTPRYLIKTRGQQVTLSCSPISGHRSVSWYQQTPGQGLQFLFEYFSETQRNKGNFPGRFSGRQFSNSRSEMNVSTLELGDSALYLCASSFLGSYEQYFGPGTRLTVT.

The chain couples TRBV9 to TRBJ1-3; 9 bases are a match to TRBD1. With 0 bases clipped from V and 9 bases from J, the junction kept 10 bases outside the gene matches. This CDR3 contains 16 residues. Germline CDR1 SGDLS, CDR2 YYNGEE. The CDR3: CASSVGEVGTGSTIYF. The DNA of the CDR3 is TGTGCCAGCAGCGTAGGAGAGGTCGGGACAGGGAGCACCATATATTTT.

Concerning this clone itself: A read error is possible here, since a much larger clone lies one base away. V gene TRBV2 combines with J gene TRBJ2-5; D remains unclear. The V gene lost 5 bases and the J gene lost 1 base, with 17 bases spanning the gap. This CDR3 region has 16 residues. Germline values: CDR1 SNHLY, CDR2 FYNNEI. The CDR3 loop is CASSKNSAYLQETQYF. The CDR3, as DNA: TGTGCCAGCAGTAAAAACAGTGCTTACCTCCAAGAGACCCAGTACTTC.

J is TRBJ2-3 and V is TRBV19; 9 bases map to TRBD2. There are 14 residues in the CDR3. Germline lookup yields CDR1 LNHDA and CDR2 SQIVND (reference sequence). With 5 bases clipped from V and 4 bases from J, the junction kept 4 bases outside the gene matches. CDR3 DNA sequence: TGTGCCAGTAGTGCAGCGGGAGGCCCAGATACGCAGTATTTT. Translated, it gives CASSAAGGPDTQYF.

CDR3 sequence (DNA): TGTGCCAGCAGCCCGCTACTAGCGCTGCAAGAGACCCAGTACTTC. Encoded protein: CASSPLLALQETQYF. The chain employs TRBV6-5 and TRBJ2-5; 7 bases are a match to TRBD2. This CDR3 region has 15 residues. In germline, CDR1 is MNHEY, CDR2 SVGAGI. Unmatched junction bases numbered 9, after V lost 6 bases and J lost 2 bases.

This clone was seen a handful of times. The chain couples TRBV3-1 (or the pseudogene TRBV3-2) to TRBJ2-7, with D maybe TRBD1 (6 bases). CDR3 length equals 16 residues. V was pared by 0 bases and J by 2 bases, with 14 bases between. Per germline, CDR1 LGHDT and CDR2 YNNKEL (reference sequence). CDR3 residues: CASSQDLGRGTYEQYF. DNA of the CDR3: TGTGCCAGCAGCCAAGATTTAGGCAGGGGAACCTACGAGCAGTACTTC.

The V and J genes are TRBV19 and TRBJ1-2; D is ambiguous. Trimming left V 5 bases short and J 6 bases short, with 7 bases between. The CDR3 sequence is 11 residues long. Germline-derived CDR1 and CDR2 are LNHDA and SQIVND (reference sequence). In DNA, the CDR3 is TGTGCCAGTAGTGTCTCCCATGGCTACACCTTC. Its protein is CASSVSHGYTF.

The genes are TRBV5-1 and TRBJ1-1; TRBD1 might be the D (5 bases). CDR3 length: 12 residues. The germline V gene encodes CDR1 SGHRS and CDR2 YFSETQ. Trimming pared 3 bases from V and 6 bases from J, leaving 9 bases between. CDR3 sequence (DNA): TGCGCCAGCAGCTCCCAGGGTGCTGAAGCTTTCTTT. Translated, it gives CASSSQGAEAFF. The variable domain in full, completed from reference TRBV5-1 and TRBJ1-1, reads KAGVTQTPRYLIKTRGQQVTLSCSPISGHRSVSWYQQTPGQGLQFLFEYFSETQRNKGNFPGRFSGRQFSNSRSEMNVSTLELGDSALYLCASSSQGAEAFFGQGTRLTVV.

The chain couples TRBV28 to TRBJ2-5; possibly TRBD1 for D (6 bases). Germline CDR1 is MDHEN and CDR2 is SYDVKM. The V end lost 5 bases, the J end lost 5 bases, and 18 bases lay between the germline ends. The CDR3 has 15 residues. The CDR3 nucleotides are TGTGCCAGCAGTAGGTCAGGGGCGCGGTTCGAGACCCAGTACTTC. It specifies CASSRSGARFETQYF. The full variable domain, its missing parts supplied by reference TRBV28 and TRBJ2-5, is DVKVTQSSRYLVKRTGEKVFLECVQDMDHENMFWYRQDPGLGLRLIYFSYDVKMKEKGDIPEGYSVSREKKERFSLILESASTNQTSMYLCASSRSGARFETQYFGPGTRLLVL.

The gene calls are TRBV28 and TRBJ2-4; 9 nucleotides line up with TRBD2. Looked up from germline, CDR1 is MDHEN and CDR2 is SYDVKM. The CDR3 is 16 amino acids. J gave up 0 bases and V 8 bases, and 8 bases lay outside the gene matches. The CDR3 sequence is CASGLAGDIAKNIQYF. CDR3 in DNA: TGTGCCAGCGGATTAGCGGGAGACATAGCCAAAAACATTCAGTACTTC. Variable domain in full (rest from reference TRBV28 and TRBJ2-4): DVKVTQSSRYLVKRTGEKVFLECVQDMDHENMFWYRQDPGLGLRLIYFSYDVKMKEKGDIPEGYSVSREKKERFSLILESASTNQTSMYLCASGLAGDIAKNIQYFGAGTRLSVL.

This clone was recorded a few times. The CDR3 region is CASSFYRGAETQYF. The DNA of the CDR3 is TGCGCCAGCAGCTTCTACCGGGGGGCCGAGACCCAGTACTTC. J is TRBJ2-5 and V is TRBV5-1, with D perhaps TRBD2 (7 bases). CDR3 length: 14 residues. Trimming took off 2 bases at V and 5 bases at J, with 13 bases between the two ends. Germline V CDR1 and CDR2: SGHRS, YFSETQ.

The chain is built from TRBV28 and TRBJ2-1; 11 nucleotides align to TRBD2. The CDR3 spans 18 residues. J lost 3 bases, V lost 2 bases, and 9 bases had no gene match. The germline V gene encodes CDR1 MDHEN and CDR2 SYDVKM. The CDR3 bases are TGTGCCAGCAGTTTAGAACCGGGACTAGCGGTCATCTACAATGAGCAGTTCTTC. Amino acid sequence: CASSLEPGLAVIYNEQFF. The complete variable domain, with remaining parts taken from reference TRBV28 and TRBJ2-1, reads DVKVTQSSRYLVKRTGEKVFLECVQDMDHENMFWYRQDPGLGLRLIYFSYDVKMKEKGDIPEGYSVSREKKERFSLILESASTNQTSMYLCASSLEPGLAVIYNEQFFGPGTRLTVL.

This clone came up a few times. This chain joins TRBV2 and TRBJ1-1; D is unresolved. V was pared by 7 bases and J by 3 bases, with 15 bases between. This CDR3 is built from 14 residues. Per germline, CDR1 SNHLY and CDR2 FYNNEI. The CDR3 here is CASKSRLRDTEAFF. The DNA for the CDR3 is TGTGCCAGCAAGTCGAGACTACGGGACACTGAAGCTTTCTTT. Full variable domain (rest looked up from reference TRBV2 and TRBJ1-1): EPEVTQTPSHQVTQMGQEVILRCVPISNHLYFYWYRQILGQKVEFLVSFYNNEISEKSEIFDDQFSVERPDGSNFTLKIRSTKLEDSAMYFCASKSRLRDTEAFFGQGTRLTVV.

The CDR3: CASSLWGQNGNQPQHF. CDR3 nucleotide sequence: TGTGCCAGCAGTTTATGGGGGCAGAATGGCAATCAGCCCCAGCATTTT. The rearrangement joins TRBV27 to TRBJ1-5; D possibly corresponds to TRBD1 (6 bases). V lost 1 base to trimming and J lost 2 bases, with 12 bases between them. CDR1 is MNHEY, CDR2 SMNVEV, per germline (reference sequence). The CDR3 runs 16 residues.

CDR3 bases: TGTGCCAGTCTCCCCTCCCCCGGGATTGAAGCTTTCTTT. It yields the protein CASLPSPGIEAFF. The V and J genes are TRBV6-5 and TRBJ1-1; D is ambiguous. Germline loops: CDR1 MNHEY, CDR2 SVGAGI. V lost 9 bases and J lost 7, with 18 bases in between. The CDR3 spans 13 residues.

The chain uses TRBV18 and TRBJ2-1; 12 bases line up with TRBD2. Germline V gives CDR1 KGHSH, CDR2 LQKENI. This CDR3 has 18 amino acids. V dropped 3 bases and J dropped 0; count of bases not matched to a gene: 6. This CDR3 reads CASSPSLAGGGSYNEQFF. CDR3 coding DNA: TGTGCCAGCTCACCGTCGCTAGCGGGAGGGGGCTCCTACAATGAGCAGTTCTTC.